One T cell receptor (beta chain) is described in this entry. What it recognizes is unknown. The CDR3 is made up of 12 amino acids. Between the trimmed V and J ends, which lost 4 bases and 6 bases, there was a span of 10 bases. From germline, CDR1 is MGHRA and CDR2 YSYEKL. CD45RO-negative CD8 cells positively selected for CCR7 made up the naive population, which excluded terminally differentiated effector memory CD45RA+ cells. The data stem from a study of shared clonotypes between healthy human individuals. The method was immunoSEQ multiplex PCR; TCRdb's version includes in-frame clones alone and lacks a portion of them. The repertoire holds about 2.1 million clones, with about 93% as singletons. Study-level points and caveats: Among the subsets, naive ones generally showed larger estimated richness than memory ones. Generation probability values for non-shared clonotypes were lower than those for clonotypes shared by all four donors.

The chain combines TRBV4-1 with TRBJ2-7; D perhaps matches TRBD2 (6 bases). The sequence derives from a man younger than 30 in good health. Some clones in this sample may be carry-over from other donors' samples. Sequenced input: naive CD8+ T cells from PBMCs. CDR3 nucleotide sequence: TGCGCCAGCAGCCTGCGGGGAGGCGAGCAGTACTTC. It specifies CASSLRGGEQYF.